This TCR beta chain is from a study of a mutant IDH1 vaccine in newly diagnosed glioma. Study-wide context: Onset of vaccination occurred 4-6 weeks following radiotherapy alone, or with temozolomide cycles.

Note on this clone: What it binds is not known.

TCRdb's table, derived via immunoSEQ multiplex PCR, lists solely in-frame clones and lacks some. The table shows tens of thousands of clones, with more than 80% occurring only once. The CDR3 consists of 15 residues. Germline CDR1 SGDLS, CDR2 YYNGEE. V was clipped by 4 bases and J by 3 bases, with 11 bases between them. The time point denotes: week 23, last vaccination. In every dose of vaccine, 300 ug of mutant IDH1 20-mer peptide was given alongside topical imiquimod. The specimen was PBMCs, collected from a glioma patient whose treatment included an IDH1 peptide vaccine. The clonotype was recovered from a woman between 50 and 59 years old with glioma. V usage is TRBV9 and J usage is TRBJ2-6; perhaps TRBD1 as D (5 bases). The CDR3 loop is CASSTQGGGANVLTF. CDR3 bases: TGTGCCAGCAGCACCCAGGGTGGTGGGGCCAACGTCCTGACTTTC.